The rows below give T cell receptor beta chains drawn from one sample of a study of cytomegalovirus exposure and HLA in healthy donors. Produced via immunoSEQ multiplex PCR; TCRdb's table is partial and in-frame only. The repertoire holds approximately 190,000 clones, with 82% as singletons. Sequences were obtained from PBMCs. These receptor sequences come from a woman aged 18-29 years in good health and CMV-seronegative. CDR3s include the opening cysteine and the closing phenylalanine or tryptophan. The order of the fields is clone size, J gene, D gene, V gene, CDR3 protein, CDR3 DNA. D genes are given only for firm matches. Clone sizes are given selectively: once, few, many, or a class where the clone is expanded.

abundance: -; j_gene: TRBJ2-5; d_gene: TRBD1; v_gene: TRBV7-9; CDR3aa: CASSYTTGTGVQETQYF; CDR3nt: TGTGCCAGCAGCTATACGACCGGGACAGGGGTCCAAGAGACCCAGTACTTC
abundance: -; j_gene: TRBJ1-2; d_gene: -; v_gene: TRBV5-1; CDR3aa: CASSLAGRYTF; CDR3nt: TGCGCCAGCAGCTTGGCAGGGCGCTACACCTTC
abundance: -; j_gene: TRBJ1-2; d_gene: TRBD1; v_gene: TRBV29-1; CDR3aa: CSVDGGRGGQGPYGYTF; CDR3nt: TGCAGCGTTGATGGGGGTCGGGGAGGACAGGGTCCTTATGGCTACACCTTC
abundance: -; j_gene: TRBJ2-7; d_gene: -; v_gene: TRBV19; CDR3aa: CASSMGSGSYEQYF; CDR3nt: TGTGCCAGTAGTATGGGTAGCGGCTCCTACGAGCAGTACTTC
abundance: -; j_gene: TRBJ2-3; d_gene: TRBD2; v_gene: TRBV15; CDR3aa: CATSRPIAGGSTDTQYF; CDR3nt: TGTGCCACCAGCAGACCTATAGCGGGGGGCTCCACAGATACGCAGTATTTT
abundance: -; j_gene: TRBJ1-3; d_gene: -; v_gene: TRBV7-9; CDR3aa: CASSAPGSGNTIYF; CDR3nt: TGTGCCAGCAGCGCCCCAGGCTCTGGAAACACCATATATTTT
abundance: -; j_gene: TRBJ1-4; d_gene: TRBD1; v_gene: TRBV6-4; CDR3aa: CASRTGATNEKLFF; CDR3nt: TGTGCCAGCAGGACAGGGGCAACTAATGAAAAACTGTTTTTT
abundance: -; j_gene: TRBJ1-6; d_gene: TRBD1; v_gene: TRBV13; CDR3aa: CASSPGTGRARDSSLHF; CDR3nt: TGTGCCAGCAGCCCGGGGACAGGTCGGGCGAGAGATTCGTCCCTCCACTTT
abundance: -; j_gene: TRBJ1-2; d_gene: -; v_gene: TRBV7-2; CDR3aa: CASSLGGNYGYTF; CDR3nt: TGTGCCAGCAGCTTAGGAGGGAACTATGGCTACACCTTC
abundance: -; j_gene: TRBJ1-3; d_gene: -; v_gene: TRBV7-2; CDR3aa: CASSLKRDSGNTIYF; CDR3nt: TGTGCCAGCAGCCTTAAACGGGACTCTGGAAACACCATATATTTT
abundance: -; j_gene: TRBJ1-1; d_gene: -; v_gene: TRBV5-4; CDR3aa: CASSRGLVPSQNTEAFF; CDR3nt: TGTGCCAGCAGCCGGGGACTGGTCCCGTCCCAGAACACTGAAGCTTTCTTT
abundance: few; j_gene: TRBJ1-4; d_gene: -; v_gene: TRBV5-6; CDR3aa: CASSRQDSLRVMMMGKLFF; CDR3nt: TGTGCCAGCAGCCGTCAGGATTCTCTGCGGGTAATGATGATGGGGAAACTGTTTTTT
abundance: -; j_gene: TRBJ2-2; d_gene: TRBD2; v_gene: TRBV29-1; CDR3aa: CSVFLTSGQHSYGELFF; CDR3nt: TGCAGCGTCTTCTTGACTAGCGGACAACATTCTTACGGGGAGCTGTTTTTT
abundance: -; j_gene: TRBJ2-1; d_gene: TRBD2; v_gene: TRBV7-8; CDR3aa: CASSLDGASGRWGSYNEQFF; CDR3nt: TGTGCCAGCAGCTTAGACGGGGCTAGCGGGAGGTGGGGCTCCTACAATGAGCAGTTCTTC
abundance: -; j_gene: TRBJ2-1; d_gene: -; v_gene: TRBV5-1; CDR3aa: CASTVDSYNEQFF; CDR3nt: TGCGCCAGCACCGTGGACAGCTACAATGAGCAGTTCTTC
abundance: -; j_gene: TRBJ2-3; d_gene: -; v_gene: TRBV11-1; CDR3aa: CASKPPGTDTQYF; CDR3nt: TGTGCCAGCAAACCCCCGGGCACAGATACGCAGTATTTT
abundance: -; j_gene: TRBJ1-4; d_gene: -; v_gene: TRBV18; CDR3aa: CASSPTAAELFF; CDR3nt: TGTGCCAGCTCACCAACGGCAGCGGAACTGTTTTTT
abundance: -; j_gene: TRBJ2-7; d_gene: -; v_gene: TRBV6-9; CDR3aa: CAIQGVGYNEQYF; CDR3nt: TGTGCCATCCAAGGGGTAGGTTACAACGAGCAGTACTTC
abundance: -; j_gene: TRBJ1-2; d_gene: -; v_gene: TRBV5-5; CDR3aa: CASSLWDIDTRLLYGYTF; CDR3nt: TGTGCCAGCAGCTTGTGGGACATCGACACCCGACTCCTCTATGGCTACACCTTC
abundance: -; j_gene: TRBJ2-1; d_gene: TRBD2; v_gene: TRBV5-4; CDR3aa: CASSLAGFHNEQFF; CDR3nt: TGTGCCAGCAGTCTAGCGGGGTTTCACAATGAGCAGTTCTTC
abundance: -; j_gene: TRBJ1-3; d_gene: TRBD1; v_gene: TRBV18; CDR3aa: CASSAPGGVGNTIYF; CDR3nt: TGTGCCAGCTCAGCGCCAGGGGGCGTCGGAAACACCATATATTTT
abundance: -; j_gene: TRBJ1-1; d_gene: -; v_gene: TRBV18; CDR3aa: CASSPLDTTEAFF; CDR3nt: TGTGCCAGCTCACCACTGGACACCACTGAAGCTTTCTTT
abundance: -; j_gene: TRBJ2-7; d_gene: -; v_gene: TRBV15; CDR3aa: CATSRQRVRPDEQYF; CDR3nt: TGTGCCACCAGCAGGCAGCGGGTGAGGCCCGACGAGCAGTACTTC
abundance: -; j_gene: TRBJ1-2; d_gene: TRBD1; v_gene: TRBV28; CDR3aa: CASSLQGAGYGYTF; CDR3nt: TGTGCCAGCAGTTTACAGGGGGCAGGCTATGGCTACACCTTC
abundance: -; j_gene: TRBJ2-1; d_gene: -; v_gene: TRBV5-6; CDR3aa: CASSSAGYNEQFF; CDR3nt: TGTGCCAGCAGCTCTGCAGGGTACAATGAGCAGTTCTTC
abundance: -; j_gene: TRBJ1-2; d_gene: -; v_gene: TRBV6-1; CDR3aa: CASSVAGNYGYTF; CDR3nt: TGTGCCAGCAGTGTGGCAGGCAACTATGGCTACACCTTC
abundance: -; j_gene: TRBJ1-6; d_gene: -; v_gene: TRBV6-1; CDR3aa: CASSERRVPNSPLHF; CDR3nt: TGTGCCAGCAGTGAGAGACGGGTACCCAATTCACCCCTCCACTTT
abundance: -; j_gene: TRBJ1-2; d_gene: TRBD1; v_gene: TRBV19; CDR3aa: CASTDQQGMEGYGYTF; CDR3nt: TGTGCCAGTACAGACCAACAGGGGATGGAGGGCTATGGCTACACCTTC
abundance: -; j_gene: TRBJ2-2; d_gene: TRBD1; v_gene: TRBV28; CDR3aa: CASSRDRGGSGELFF; CDR3nt: TGTGCCAGCAGCCGGGACAGGGGCGGTTCCGGGGAGCTGTTTTTT
abundance: once; j_gene: TRBJ2-1; d_gene: TRBD2; v_gene: TRBV9; CDR3aa: CASSVAERGEQFF; CDR3nt: TGTGCCAGCAGCGTAGCTGAGCGGGGTGAGCAGTTCTTC
abundance: -; j_gene: TRBJ1-4; d_gene: -; v_gene: TRBV9; CDR3aa: CASSVGTRGNEKLFF; CDR3nt: TGTGCCAGCAGCGTAGGGACCCGGGGGAACGAAAAACTGTTTTTT
abundance: -; j_gene: TRBJ1-2; d_gene: TRBD1; v_gene: TRBV5-1; CDR3aa: CASSLNWGGQAEDGYTF; CDR3nt: TGCGCCAGCAGCTTGAACTGGGGGGGACAGGCTGAGGATGGCTACACCTTC
abundance: -; j_gene: TRBJ1-1; d_gene: -; v_gene: TRBV27; CDR3aa: CASKEFNTEAFF; CDR3nt: TGTGCCAGCAAGGAGTTTAACACTGAAGCTTTCTTT
abundance: -; j_gene: TRBJ1-5; d_gene: TRBD1; v_gene: TRBV6-5; CDR3aa: CASSSDRRDNQPQHF; CDR3nt: TGTGCCAGCAGTTCGGACAGGAGGGACAATCAGCCCCAGCATTTT
abundance: -; j_gene: TRBJ2-1; d_gene: -; v_gene: TRBV6-5; CDR3aa: CASSYVRTDNYNEQFF; CDR3nt: TGTGCCAGCAGTTACGTCCGGACAGACAACTACAATGAGCAGTTCTTC
abundance: -; j_gene: TRBJ2-7; d_gene: TRBD2; v_gene: TRBV5-4; CDR3aa: CASSLQSGGSVSYEQYF; CDR3nt: TGTGCCAGCAGCTTACAGTCGGGCGGGAGCGTATCCTACGAGCAGTACTTC
abundance: -; j_gene: TRBJ1-2; d_gene: TRBD1; v_gene: TRBV19; CDR3aa: CASIDRGQGSYGYTF; CDR3nt: TGTGCCAGTATCGATAGAGGACAGGGGTCCTATGGCTACACCTTC
abundance: -; j_gene: TRBJ1-4; d_gene: TRBD1; v_gene: TRBV7-2; CDR3aa: CASSLVRGLFEKLFF; CDR3nt: TGTGCCAGCAGCTTAGTGAGGGGGCTTTTTGAAAAACTGTTTTTT
abundance: -; j_gene: TRBJ2-1; d_gene: -; v_gene: TRBV14; CDR3aa: CASSPYKIAVSYNEQFF; CDR3nt: TGTGCCAGCAGCCCTTACAAGATAGCGGTTTCCTACAATGAGCAGTTCTTC
abundance: -; j_gene: TRBJ1-2; d_gene: -; v_gene: TRBV6-5; CDR3aa: CASSLLSSGGGYTF; CDR3nt: TGTGCCAGCAGTCTCCTATCCTCGGGGGGCGGCTACACCTTC
abundance: few; j_gene: TRBJ2-1; d_gene: TRBD2; v_gene: TRBV5-1; CDR3aa: CASSWVGGRGGNEQFF; CDR3nt: TGCGCCAGCAGCTGGGTAGGCGGGAGAGGTGGGAATGAGCAGTTCTTC
abundance: few; j_gene: TRBJ1-4; d_gene: -; v_gene: TRBV5-1; CDR3aa: CASSVSATNEKLFF; CDR3nt: TGCGCCAGCAGCGTCAGCGCAACTAATGAAAAACTGTTTTTT
abundance: -; j_gene: TRBJ2-4; d_gene: -; v_gene: TRBV4-1; CDR3aa: CASSETGYIQYF; CDR3nt: TGCGCCAGCAGCGAAACAGGGTACATTCAGTACTTC
abundance: -; j_gene: TRBJ2-7; d_gene: -; v_gene: TRBV10-3; CDR3aa: CAISESGNEQYF; CDR3nt: TGTGCCATCAGTGAGTCCGGGAACGAGCAGTACTTC
abundance: -; j_gene: TRBJ1-2; d_gene: TRBD1; v_gene: TRBV19; CDR3aa: CASSRGTGVPDYGYTF; CDR3nt: TGTGCCAGTAGCCGGGGGACAGGGGTGCCCGATTATGGCTACACCTTC
abundance: -; j_gene: TRBJ2-7; d_gene: TRBD2; v_gene: TRBV7-6; CDR3aa: CASSLEREGGYEQYF; CDR3nt: TGTGCCAGCAGCCTTGAGCGGGAGGGGGGCTACGAGCAGTACTTC
abundance: -; j_gene: TRBJ1-5; d_gene: -; v_gene: TRBV4-2; CDR3aa: CASSQYSNQPQHF; CDR3nt: TGTGCCAGCAGCCAATATAGCAATCAGCCCCAGCATTTT
abundance: once; j_gene: TRBJ2-7; d_gene: TRBD2; v_gene: TRBV4-2; CDR3aa: CASSQEPRLAGNSYEQYF; CDR3nt: TGTGCCAGCAGCCAAGAGCCTCGACTAGCGGGCAACTCCTACGAGCAGTACTTC
abundance: -; j_gene: TRBJ1-4; d_gene: TRBD1; v_gene: TRBV7-2; CDR3aa: CASSLAVRGVQGEKLFF; CDR3nt: TGTGCCAGCAGCTTAGCTGTCAGGGGGGTTCAGGGTGAAAAACTGTTTTTT
abundance: -; j_gene: TRBJ1-2; d_gene: TRBD1; v_gene: TRBV30; CDR3aa: CAWSDQGARYYGYTF; CDR3nt: TGTGCCTGGAGTGACCAGGGGGCGCGCTACTATGGCTACACCTTC
abundance: -; j_gene: TRBJ1-5; d_gene: -; v_gene: TRBV21-1; CDR3aa: CASSKICRLYSNQPQHF; CDR3nt: TGTGCCAGCAGCAAAATTTGCAGGTTGTATAGCAATCAGCCCCAGCATTTT
abundance: -; j_gene: TRBJ1-6; d_gene: -; v_gene: TRBV6-6; CDR3aa: CASRSTGSSYNSPLHF; CDR3nt: TGTGCCAGCAGATCAACAGGGAGCTCCTATAATTCACCCCTCCACTTT